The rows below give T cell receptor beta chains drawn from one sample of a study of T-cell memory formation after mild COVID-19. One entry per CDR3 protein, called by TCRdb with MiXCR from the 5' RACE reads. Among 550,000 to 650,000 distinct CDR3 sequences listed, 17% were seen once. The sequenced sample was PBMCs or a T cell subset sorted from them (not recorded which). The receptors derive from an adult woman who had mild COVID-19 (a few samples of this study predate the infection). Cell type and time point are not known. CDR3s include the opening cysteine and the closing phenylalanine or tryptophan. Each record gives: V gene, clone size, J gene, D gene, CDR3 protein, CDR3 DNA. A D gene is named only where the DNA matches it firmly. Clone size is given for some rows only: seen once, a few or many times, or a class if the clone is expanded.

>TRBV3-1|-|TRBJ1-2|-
CASSHGRGIGNYGYTF
TGTGCCAGCAGCCATGGCAGGGGAATCGGTAACTATGGCTACACCTTC
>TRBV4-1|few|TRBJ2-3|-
CASSHPPYLAPDTQYF
TGCGCCAGCAGCCACCCACCCTATTTGGCTCCGGATACGCAGTATTTT
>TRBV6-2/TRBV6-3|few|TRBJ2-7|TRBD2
CASSPTLSGRAYEQYF
TGTGCCAGCAGTCCGACCCTAAGCGGGAGAGCGTACGAGCAGTACTTC
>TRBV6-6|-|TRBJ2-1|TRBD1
CASRTTGGDEQFF
TGTGCCAGCAGGACGACAGGGGGCGATGAGCAGTTCTTC
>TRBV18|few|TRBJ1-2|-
CASSAPGKTSANYGYTF
TGTGCCAGCTCAGCCCCGGGAAAGACTTCGGCTAACTATGGCTACACCTTC
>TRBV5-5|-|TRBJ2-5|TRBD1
CASSLARGPQETQYF
TGTGCCAGCAGCTTGGCCAGGGGGCCCCAAGAGACCCAGTACTTC
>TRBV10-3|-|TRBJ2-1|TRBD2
CAISDPGTTSGGREQFF
TGTGCCATCAGTGACCCGGGGACGACTAGCGGGGGGCGTGAGCAGTTCTTC
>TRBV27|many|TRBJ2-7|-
CASSLSHRRYEQYF
TGTGCCAGCAGTTTATCGCACAGGAGATACGAGCAGTACTTC
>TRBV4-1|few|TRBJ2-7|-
CASSQAGTGYEQYF
TGCGCCAGCAGCCAAGCTGGCACAGGCTACGAGCAGTACTTC
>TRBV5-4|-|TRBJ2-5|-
CASSFRTEQETQYF
TGTGCCAGCAGCTTCCGGACAGAGCAAGAGACCCAGTACTTC
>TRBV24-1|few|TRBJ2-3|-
CATSMGRNKYTDTQYF
TGTGCCACCAGTATGGGTCGGAACAAGTACACAGATACGCAGTATTTT
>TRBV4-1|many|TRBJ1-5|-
CASSHQQGGGQPQHF
TGCGCCAGCAGCCATCAACAGGGCGGGGGACAGCCCCAGCATTTT
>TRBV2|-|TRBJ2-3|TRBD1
CALRDSPTDTQYF
TGTGCCCTCCGGGACAGCCCCACAGATACGCAGTATTTT
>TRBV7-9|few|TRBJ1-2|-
CASTSWGTDQEGNYGYTF
TGTGCCAGCACCTCCTGGGGGACCGATCAGGAGGGAAACTATGGCTACACCTTC
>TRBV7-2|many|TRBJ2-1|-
CASSPEAFVSYNEQFF
TGTGCCAGCAGCCCAGAGGCTTTCGTTTCCTACAATGAGCAGTTCTTC
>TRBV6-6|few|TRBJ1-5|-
CASRDVSNQPQHF
TGTGCCAGCAGAGATGTTAGCAATCAGCCCCAGCATTTT
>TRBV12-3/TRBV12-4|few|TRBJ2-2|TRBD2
CASMGGGPGELFF
TGTGCCAGCATGGGCGGGGGGCCCGGGGAGCTGTTTTTT
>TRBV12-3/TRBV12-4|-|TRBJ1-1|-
CASRPTQGFGTEAFF
TGTGCCAGCAGACCCACACAGGGTTTTGGGACTGAAGCTTTCTTT
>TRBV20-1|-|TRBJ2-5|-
CSASLLRGQETQYF
TGCAGTGCTTCCTTATTAAGGGGGCAAGAGACCCAGTACTTC
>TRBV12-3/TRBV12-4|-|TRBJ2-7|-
CASRPPLCGDRYEQYF
TGTGCCAGCAGACCCCCCCTTTGCGGGGACCGCTACGAGCAGTACTTC
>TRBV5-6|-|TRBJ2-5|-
CASSLGRYEETQYF
TGTGCCAGCAGCTTGGGCAGGTATGAGGAGACCCAGTACTTC
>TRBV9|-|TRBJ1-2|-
CASSSRTVYGYTF
TGTGCCAGCAGCTCCCGGACGGTCTATGGCTACACCTTC
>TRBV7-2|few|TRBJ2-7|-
CASSSPLEIYEQYF
TGTGCCAGCAGCTCACCCCTAGAGATCTACGAGCAGTACTTC
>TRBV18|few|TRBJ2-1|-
CASSPQRNGYNEQFF
TGTGCCAGCTCCCCCCAGCGCAACGGATACAATGAGCAGTTCTTC
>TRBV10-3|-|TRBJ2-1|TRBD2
CAIGTSGRARGENEQFF
TGTGCCATCGGGACTAGCGGGAGGGCCAGAGGGGAAAATGAGCAGTTCTTC
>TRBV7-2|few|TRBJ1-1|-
CASSSLPQGAGTEAFF
TGTGCCAGCAGCTCCCTGCCTCAGGGCGCGGGCACTGAAGCTTTCTTT
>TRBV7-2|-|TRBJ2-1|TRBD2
CASSLALRRGGRGYEQFF
TGTGCCAGCAGCTTAGCTCTACGACGGGGCGGGAGGGGCTATGAGCAGTTCTTC
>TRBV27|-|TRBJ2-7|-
CASSLPSNPYEQYF
TGTGCCAGCAGTTTACCCTCGAATCCATACGAGCAGTACTTC
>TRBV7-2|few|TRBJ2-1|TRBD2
CASSLVGLAVQFF
TGTGCCAGCAGCTTAGTCGGACTAGCGGTTCAGTTCTTC
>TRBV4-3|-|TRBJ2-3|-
CASSQDTGTQYF
TGCGCCAGCAGCCAAGATACCGGTACGCAGTATTTT
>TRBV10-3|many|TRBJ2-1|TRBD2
CAISPSSGPYNEQFF
TGTGCCATCAGTCCCTCTAGCGGGCCCTACAATGAGCAGTTCTTC
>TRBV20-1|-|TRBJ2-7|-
CSAPNPTPGFRGYEQYF
TGCAGTGCTCCGAACCCCACCCCAGGGTTTAGAGGGTACGAGCAGTACTTC
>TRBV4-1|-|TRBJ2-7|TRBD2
CASSRTTSGGPIVHEQYF
TGCGCCAGCAGCCGCACGACTAGCGGGGGGCCCATAGTCCACGAGCAGTACTTC
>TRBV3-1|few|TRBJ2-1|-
CASSAWGVVKDEQFF
TGTGCCAGCAGCGCTTGGGGGGTTGTGAAAGATGAGCAGTTCTTC
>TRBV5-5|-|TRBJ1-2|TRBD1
CASSPTDRATYGYTF
TGTGCCAGCAGCCCGACGGACAGGGCAACCTATGGCTACACCTTC
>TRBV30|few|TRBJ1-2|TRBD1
CAWSVEPGDSYGYTF
TGTGCCTGGAGTGTTGAGCCAGGGGACAGCTATGGCTACACCTTC
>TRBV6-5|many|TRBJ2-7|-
CASSPGSEQYF
TGTGCCAGCAGTCCCGGGTCGGAGCAGTACTTC
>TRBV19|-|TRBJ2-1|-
CASGTRGEQFF
TGTGCCAGTGGAACTAGGGGTGAGCAGTTCTTC
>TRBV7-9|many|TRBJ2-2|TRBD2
CASSFSVRTSGRTGELFF
TGTGCCAGCAGCTTTTCCGTCCGGACTAGCGGGAGAACCGGGGAGCTGTTTTTT
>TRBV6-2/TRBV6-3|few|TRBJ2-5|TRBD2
CASSHGLAGVETQYF
TGTGCCAGCAGTCATGGACTAGCGGGAGTAGAGACCCAGTACTTC
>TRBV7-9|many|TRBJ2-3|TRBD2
CASSLLRHSGSVVDTQYF
TGTGCCAGCAGCTTACTCAGGCATAGCGGGAGTGTCGTAGATACGCAGTATTTT
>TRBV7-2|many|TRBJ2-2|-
CASSLGRTGELFF
TGCGCCAGCAGCTTGGGGAGAACCGGGGAGCTGTTTTTT
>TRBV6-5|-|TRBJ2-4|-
CASKQDSSTGRNIQYF
TGTGCCAGCAAGCAAGACTCTTCGACAGGGAGGAACATTCAGTACTTC
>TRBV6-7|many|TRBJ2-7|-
CASSAVEVTPLFGTSYHEQYF
TGTGCCAGCAGTGCGGTGGAGGTAACACCTCTCTTTGGGACTTCCTACCACGAGCAGTACTTC
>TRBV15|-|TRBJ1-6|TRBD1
CATSPDRVVRNSPLHF
TGTGCCACCAGCCCTGACAGGGTGGTGAGGAATTCACCCCTCCACTTT